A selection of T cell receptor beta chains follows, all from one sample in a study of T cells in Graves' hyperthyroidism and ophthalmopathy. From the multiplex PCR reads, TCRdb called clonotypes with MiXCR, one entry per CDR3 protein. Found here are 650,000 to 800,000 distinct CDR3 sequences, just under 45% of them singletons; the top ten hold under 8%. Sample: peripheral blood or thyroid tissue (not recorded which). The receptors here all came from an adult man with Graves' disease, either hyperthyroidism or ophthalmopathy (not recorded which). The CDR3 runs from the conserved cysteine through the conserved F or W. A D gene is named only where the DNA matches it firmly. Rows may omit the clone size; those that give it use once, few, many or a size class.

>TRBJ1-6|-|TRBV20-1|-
TGCAGTGCTAGATCGGAATTCGGCCTAAATAATTCACCCCTCCACTTT
CSARSEFGLNNSPLHF
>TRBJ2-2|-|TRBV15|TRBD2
TGTGCCACCAGCAGTGCTAGCGGGAGGAAGGGCGCTACCGGGGAGCTGTTTTTT
CATSSASGRKGATGELFF
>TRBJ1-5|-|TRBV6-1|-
TGTGCCAGCAGTGTTACAGGGACCTCCAATCAGCCCCAGCATTTT
CASSVTGTSNQPQHF
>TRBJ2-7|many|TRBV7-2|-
TGTGCCAGCAGCACGGGCCCCTGGGAGCAGTACTTC
CASSTGPWEQYF
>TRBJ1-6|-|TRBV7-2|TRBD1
TGTGCCAGCAGTACGGGGACAGGGGGCCACTTT
CASSTGTGGHF
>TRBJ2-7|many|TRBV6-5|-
TGTGCCAGCATCGGTAGGGACTACGAGCAGTACTTC
CASIGRDYEQYF
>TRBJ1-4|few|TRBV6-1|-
TGTGCCAGCATACGTCAGGGCAATGGTAATGAAAAACTGTTTTTT
CASIRQGNGNEKLFF
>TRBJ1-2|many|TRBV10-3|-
TGTGCCATTGGAGGGGATAACTATGGCTACACCTTC
CAIGGDNYGYTF
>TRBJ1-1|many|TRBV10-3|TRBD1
TGTGCCATCAGTACAGGGGTAACCACTGAAGCTTTCTTT
CAISTGVTTEAFF
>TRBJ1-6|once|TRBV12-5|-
TGTGCTAGTGGTCTCAAACAGGGCTACGGTTCACCCCTCCACTTT
CASGLKQGYGSPLHF
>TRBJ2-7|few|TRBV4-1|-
TGCGCCAGCAGCCCAGGCGGTGGTTACTCCTACGAGCAGTACTTC
CASSPGGGYSYEQYF
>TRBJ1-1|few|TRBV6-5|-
TGTGCCAGCAGTTTATATCAAAGAACTAGGGACACTGAAGCTTTCTTT
CASSLYQRTRDTEAFF
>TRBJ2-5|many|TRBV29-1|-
TGCAGCGTTGATCAGAACCAAGAGACCCAGTACTTC
CSVDQNQETQYF
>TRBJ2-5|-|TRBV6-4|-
TGTGCCAGCAGTGCACCTCGGGGGGCTGAGACCCAGTACTTC
CASSAPRGAETQYF
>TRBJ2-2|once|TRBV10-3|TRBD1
TGTGCCATCAGTGAGTCCCCGGACAGGGAGCTCACCGGGGAGCTGTTTTTT
CAISESPDRELTGELFF
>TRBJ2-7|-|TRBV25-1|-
TGTGCCAGCAGTGAATGGGATGAGCAGTACTTC
CASSEWDEQYF
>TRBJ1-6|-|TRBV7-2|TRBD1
TGTGCCAGCAGCCGGCGTCGGGACAGAAATAATTCACCCCTCCACTTT
CASSRRRDRNNSPLHF
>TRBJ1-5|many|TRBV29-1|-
TGCAGCGTCGCGGAAAATAGCAATCAGCCCCAGCATTTT
CSVAENSNQPQHF
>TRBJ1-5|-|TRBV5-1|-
TGCGCCAGCAGCCCGACAAGCCAGCCCCAGCATTTT
CASSPTSQPQHF
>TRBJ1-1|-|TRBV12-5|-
TGTGCTAGTGGTTTGGTACGGTACAGGAAGAACACTGAAGCTTTCTTT
CASGLVRYRKNTEAFF
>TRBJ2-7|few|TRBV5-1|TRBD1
TGCGCCAGCAGCTCGGGGACAGGGTATCCCTACGAGCAGTACTTC
CASSSGTGYPYEQYF
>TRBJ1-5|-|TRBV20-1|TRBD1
TGCAGTGCCAGGGACAGACACAATCAGCCCCAGCATTTT
CSARDRHNQPQHF
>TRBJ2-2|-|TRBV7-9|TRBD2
TGTGCCAGCAGAACTAGCGGGAGTGGCACCGGGGAGCTGTTTTTT
CASRTSGSGTGELFF
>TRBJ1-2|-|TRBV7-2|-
TGTGCCAGCAGCCAAGAGGGGCAGGGACACTATGGCTACACCTTC
CASSQEGQGHYGYTF
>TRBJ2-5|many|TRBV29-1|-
TGCAGCGTTGAAGTTAGAGAGACCCAGTACTTC
CSVEVRETQYF
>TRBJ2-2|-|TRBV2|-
TGTGCCAGCAGTTACAACACAGGGTCCGGGGAGCTGTTTTTT
CASSYNTGSGELFF
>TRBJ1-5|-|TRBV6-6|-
TGTGCCAGCAGATGGGACATGGTCGGGGTAAAAGACAATCAGCCCCAGCATTTT
CASRWDMVGVKDNQPQHF